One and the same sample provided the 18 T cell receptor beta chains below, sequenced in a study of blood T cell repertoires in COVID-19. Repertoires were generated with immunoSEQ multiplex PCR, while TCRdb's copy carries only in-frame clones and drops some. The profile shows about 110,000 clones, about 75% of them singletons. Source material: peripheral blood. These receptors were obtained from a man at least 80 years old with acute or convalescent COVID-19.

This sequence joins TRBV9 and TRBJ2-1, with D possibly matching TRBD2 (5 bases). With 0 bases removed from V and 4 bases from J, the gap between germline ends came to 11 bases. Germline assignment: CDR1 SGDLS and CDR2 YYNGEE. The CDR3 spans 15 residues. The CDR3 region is CASSVGADPYNEQFF. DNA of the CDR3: TGTGCCAGCAGCGTAGGAGCGGACCCGTACAATGAGCAGTTCTTC.

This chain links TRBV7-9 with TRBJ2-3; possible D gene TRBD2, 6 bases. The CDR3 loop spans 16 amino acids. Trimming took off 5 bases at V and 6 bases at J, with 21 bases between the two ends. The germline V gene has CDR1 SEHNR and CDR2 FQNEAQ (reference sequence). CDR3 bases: TGTGCCAGCAGCCCCGTTCCAGGAGGGGCGGGGGATACGCAGTATTTT. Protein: CASSPVPGGAGDTQYF.

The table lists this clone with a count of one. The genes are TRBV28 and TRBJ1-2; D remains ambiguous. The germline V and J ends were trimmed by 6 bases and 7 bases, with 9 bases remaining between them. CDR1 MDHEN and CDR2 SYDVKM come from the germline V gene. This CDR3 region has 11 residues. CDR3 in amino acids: CASRSGIGYTF. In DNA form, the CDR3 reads TGTGCCAGCAGGTCGGGGATTGGCTACACCTTC.

CDR3 DNA: TGTGCCAGCAGTGCGGGAGGGTTTAGCACAGATACGCAGTATTTT. Amino acids: CASSAGGFSTDTQYF. The chain joins TRBV2 to TRBJ2-3, with 8 bases that match TRBD2. Germline V gene sequence: CDR1 SNHLY, CDR2 FYNNEI. The CDR3 is made up of 15 amino acids. The junction had 3 bases not matched to a gene; V was cut back by 4 bases and J by 0 bases.

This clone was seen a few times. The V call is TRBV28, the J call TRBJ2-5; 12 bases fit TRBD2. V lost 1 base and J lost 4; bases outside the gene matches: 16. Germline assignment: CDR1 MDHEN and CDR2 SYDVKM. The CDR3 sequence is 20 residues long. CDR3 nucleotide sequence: TGTGCCAGCAGTTTATCCCCGGCTAGCGGGAGGGCGGGACGTCGAGAGACCCAGTACTTC. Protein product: CASSLSPASGRAGRRETQYF.

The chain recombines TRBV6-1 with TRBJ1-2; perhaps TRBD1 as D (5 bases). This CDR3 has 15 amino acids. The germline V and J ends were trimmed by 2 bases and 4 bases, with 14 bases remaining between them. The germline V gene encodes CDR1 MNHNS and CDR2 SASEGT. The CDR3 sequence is CASSEPSRASYGYTF. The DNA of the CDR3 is TGTGCCAGCAGTGAACCGAGCAGGGCTAGCTATGGCTACACCTTC.

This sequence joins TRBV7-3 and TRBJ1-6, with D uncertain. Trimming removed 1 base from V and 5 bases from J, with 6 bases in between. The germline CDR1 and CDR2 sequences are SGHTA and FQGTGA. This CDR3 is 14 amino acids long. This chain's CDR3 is CASSLNGNNSPLHF. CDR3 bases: TGTGCCAGCAGCTTAAACGGGAATAATTCACCCCTCCACTTT.

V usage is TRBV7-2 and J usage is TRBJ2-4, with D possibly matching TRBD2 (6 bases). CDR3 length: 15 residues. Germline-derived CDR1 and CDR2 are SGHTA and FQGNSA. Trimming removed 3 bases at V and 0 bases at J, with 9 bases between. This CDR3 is CASSFAGLAKNIQYF. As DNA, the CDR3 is TGTGCCAGCAGCTTCGCGGGGCTAGCCAAAAACATTCAGTACTTC.

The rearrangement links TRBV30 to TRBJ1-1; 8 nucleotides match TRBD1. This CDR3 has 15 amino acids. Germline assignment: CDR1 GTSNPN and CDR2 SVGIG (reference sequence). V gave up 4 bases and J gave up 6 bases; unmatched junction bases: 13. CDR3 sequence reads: CAWKVRGPRFSEAFF. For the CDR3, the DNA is TGTGCCTGGAAGGTCAGGGGGCCGAGGTTTTCTGAAGCTTTCTTT.

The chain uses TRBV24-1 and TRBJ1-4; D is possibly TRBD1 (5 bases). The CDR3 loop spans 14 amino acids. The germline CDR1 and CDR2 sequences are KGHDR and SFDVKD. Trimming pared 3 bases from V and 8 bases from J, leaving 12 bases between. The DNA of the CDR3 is TGTGCCACCAGTGATAGCAGGGAAGGAGAAAAACTGTTTTTT. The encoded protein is CATSDSREGEKLFF.

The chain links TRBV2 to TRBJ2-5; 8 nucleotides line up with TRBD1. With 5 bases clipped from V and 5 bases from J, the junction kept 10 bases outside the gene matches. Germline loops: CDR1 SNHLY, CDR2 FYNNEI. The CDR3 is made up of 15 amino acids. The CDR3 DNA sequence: TGTGCCAGCAGTAGAGACAGGGGTATGGGGGAGACCCAGTACTTC. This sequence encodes CASSRDRGMGETQYF.

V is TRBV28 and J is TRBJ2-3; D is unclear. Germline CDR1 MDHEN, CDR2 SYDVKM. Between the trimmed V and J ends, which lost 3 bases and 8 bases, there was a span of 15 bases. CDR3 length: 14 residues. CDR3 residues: CASSFFRDSATQYF. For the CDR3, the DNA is TGTGCCAGCAGTTTTTTCCGAGACTCGGCTACGCAGTATTTT.

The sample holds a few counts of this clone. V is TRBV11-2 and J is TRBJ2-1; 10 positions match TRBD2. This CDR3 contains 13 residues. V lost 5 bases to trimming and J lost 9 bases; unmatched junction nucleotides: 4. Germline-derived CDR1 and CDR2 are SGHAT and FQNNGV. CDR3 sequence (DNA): TGTGCCAGCAGCCTAGCGGGAGTGGTTGAGCAGTTCTTC. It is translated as CASSLAGVVEQFF. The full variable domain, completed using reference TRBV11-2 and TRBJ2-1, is EAGVAQSPRYKIIEKRQSVAFWCNPISGHATLYWYQQILGQGPKLLIQFQNNGVVDDSQLPKDRFSAERLKGVDSTLKIQPAKLEDSAVYLCASSLAGVVEQFFGPGTRLTVL.

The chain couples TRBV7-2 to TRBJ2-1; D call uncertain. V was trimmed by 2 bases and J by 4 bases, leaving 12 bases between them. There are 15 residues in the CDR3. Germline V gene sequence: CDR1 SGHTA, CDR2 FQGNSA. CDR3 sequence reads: CASSLSLGQYNEQFF. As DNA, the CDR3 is TGTGCCAGCAGCTTATCTTTGGGCCAATACAATGAGCAGTTCTTC.

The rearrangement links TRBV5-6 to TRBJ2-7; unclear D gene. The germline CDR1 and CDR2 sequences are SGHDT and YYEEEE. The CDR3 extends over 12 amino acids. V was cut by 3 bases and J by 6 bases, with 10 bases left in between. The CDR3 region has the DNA TGTGCCAGCAGCTCCAGGCTTTCCGAGCAGTACTTC. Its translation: CASSSRLSEQYF.

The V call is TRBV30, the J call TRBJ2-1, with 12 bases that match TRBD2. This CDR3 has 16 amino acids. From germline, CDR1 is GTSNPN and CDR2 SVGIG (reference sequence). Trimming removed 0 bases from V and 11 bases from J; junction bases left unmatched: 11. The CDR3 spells CAWSVPRTSGAVKQFF. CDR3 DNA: TGTGCCTGGAGTGTACCCCGGACTAGCGGGGCCGTCAAGCAGTTCTTC.

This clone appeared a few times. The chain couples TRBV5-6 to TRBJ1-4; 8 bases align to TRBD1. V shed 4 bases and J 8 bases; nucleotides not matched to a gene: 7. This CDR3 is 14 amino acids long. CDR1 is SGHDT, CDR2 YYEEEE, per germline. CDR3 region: CASSRQGRYEKLFF. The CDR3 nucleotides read TGTGCCAGCAGCAGACAGGGGCGGTACGAAAAACTGTTTTTT.

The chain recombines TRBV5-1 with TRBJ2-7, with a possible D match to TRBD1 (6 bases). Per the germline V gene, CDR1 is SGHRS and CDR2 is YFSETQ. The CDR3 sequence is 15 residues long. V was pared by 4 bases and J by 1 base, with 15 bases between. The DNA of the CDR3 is TGCGCCAGCAGCGCCGGACAGACTTCTTCCTACGAGCAGTACTTC. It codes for CASSAGQTSSYEQYF.